These 5 T cell receptor beta chains were sequenced from one sample in a study of T-cell memory formation after mild COVID-19. In TCRdb, the 5' RACE reads were re-called with MiXCR into one record per CDR3 protein. The top ten clones hold approximately 3.3% of a sample with about 170,000 distinct CDR3 sequences, 10% to 15% of them seen once. The sample comprised PBMCs or a T cell subset sorted from them (not recorded which). These receptors were collected from a man between 18 and 29 years old who had mild COVID-19 (a few samples of this study predate the infection). Cell type and time point are not known.

This clonotype occurred a few times. The chain is built from TRBV2 and TRBJ2-1; weak D call: TRBD1 (5 bases). CDR3 length equals 11 residues. Germline V CDR1 and CDR2: SNHLY, FYNNEI. Trimming took 7 bases from V and 8 from J, leaving 9 bases between them. CDR3 sequence (DNA): TGTGCCAGCAAGTGGGGCTATGAGCAGTTCTTC. Protein product: CASKWGYEQFF. Full variable domain (rest looked up from reference TRBV2 and TRBJ2-1): EPEVTQTPSHQVTQMGQEVILRCVPISNHLYFYWYRQILGQKVEFLVSFYNNEISEKSEIFDDQFSVERPDGSNFTLKIRSTKLEDSAMYFCASKWGYEQFFGPGTRLTVL.

This chain connects TRBV10-3 to TRBJ1-5; tentatively, D is TRBD1 (6 bases). Trimming cost V 0 bases and J 9 bases, with 15 bases left between them. The germline gives CDR1 ENHRY, CDR2 SYGVKD. The CDR3 totals 15 residues. CDR3 in amino acids: CAISESGGLSRPQHF. CDR3 in DNA: TGTGCCATCAGTGAGTCTGGGGGGCTGAGTCGGCCCCAGCATTTT.

There are a few counts of this clonotype. The chain recombines TRBV4-3 with TRBJ1-4; D is unclear. The CDR3 is 16 amino acids. The V gene's germline CDR1 is LGHNA and CDR2 YSLEER. Trimming stripped 3 bases from V and 0 bases from J, with 11 bases between. The DNA of the CDR3 is TGCGCCAGCAGCCAGGCACGCGTCCCAACTAATGAAAAACTGTTTTTT. Its protein product is CASSQARVPTNEKLFF.

The rearrangement uses TRBV2 and TRBJ2-7; a weak D match, TRBD1 (5 bases). Germline-derived CDR1 and CDR2 are SNHLY and FYNNEI. The length of the CDR3 is 14 residues. V lost 7 bases, J lost 2 bases, and 15 bases lay in between. The CDR3 region has the DNA TGTGCCAGCAAGGGGAAACAGGTTCCCTACGAGCAGTACTTC. This gives the protein CASKGKQVPYEQYF.

The chain combines TRBV7-2 with TRBJ1-1; 9 nucleotides agree with TRBD1. This CDR3 has 12 amino acids. Trimming cost V 5 bases and J 7 bases; bases outside gene matches: 2. Germline-derived CDR1 and CDR2 are SGHTA and FQGNSA. CDR3 DNA sequence: TGTGCCAGCAGCACGGACAGGGGTGAAGCTTTCTTT. Its protein is CASSTDRGEAFF.